Listed below are T cell receptor beta chains from one sample, sequenced in a study of T cells after posttransplantation cyclophosphamide. TCRdb keeps only in-frame clones here, not all; method: immunoSEQ multiplex PCR. There are approximately 40,000 clones in the sample, none observed a single time. The sample consisted of PBMCs. The receptors originated from a man aged 35-49 years in good health, CMV-negative, and a related stem cell transplant donor. The CDR3 runs from the conserved cysteine through the conserved F or W. A D gene is named only where the DNA matches it firmly. The size entry is marked missing in some rows and otherwise reads once, few, many or a size class.

J gene	V gene	clone size	D gene	CDR3 DNA	CDR3 protein
TRBJ1-4	TRBV15	many	TRBD1	TGTGCCACCAGCAAGGGACCCCCCGGACAGGGGGAGGAAAAACTGTTTTTT	CATSKGPPGQGEEKLFF
TRBJ1-5	TRBV6-5	many	NA	TGTGCCAGCCAGCCAGGGAGGGATACGCCCCAGCATTTT	CASQPGRDTPQHF
TRBJ2-3	TRBV11-3	many	TRBD1	TGTGCCAGCAGCTTAGGAGGGGGCATAGATACGCAGTATTTT	CASSLGGGIDTQYF
TRBJ1-2	TRBV25-1	NA	NA	TGTGCCAGCAGTGAATCCGGCAGGTACGATGGCTACACCTTC	CASSESGRYDGYTF
TRBJ2-7	TRBV12-5	many	TRBD1	TGTGCTAGTGGTTTGGCCCGTATCGGGACAGCCACTACCTACGAGCAGTACTTC	CASGLARIGTATTYEQYF
TRBJ1-2	TRBV10-1	many	TRBD1	TGCGCCAGCAGTGAGTCGAGGACAGGGGATGGCTACACCTTC	CASSESRTGDGYTF
TRBJ2-3	TRBV7-6	few	NA	TGTGCCAGCAGGGAAGGGGGAGACAGCACAGATACGCAGTATTTT	CASREGGDSTDTQYF
TRBJ1-2	TRBV9	NA	NA	TGTGCCAGCAGCGTAGGACAGCTACCTAACTATGGCTACACCTTC	CASSVGQLPNYGYTF
TRBJ2-6	TRBV7-2	many	NA	TGTGCCAGCAGCCCTGCGGGCGTGCGGGCTGGGGCCAACGTCCTGACTTTC	CASSPAGVRAGANVLTF
TRBJ2-1	TRBV6-5	NA	NA	TGTGCCAGCAGTGTGCCAGGGTTACCCCAAAATGAGCAGTTCTTC	CASSVPGLPQNEQFF
TRBJ2-1	TRBV18	many	TRBD2	TGTGCCAGCTCACCTCAGGCGGGGGGCCCCCCGGAGCAGTTCTTC	CASSPQAGGPPEQFF
TRBJ2-2	TRBV11-2	many	NA	TGTGCCAGCAGCTTCGTCGGTAGCGGGGAGCTGTTTTTT	CASSFVGSGELFF
TRBJ2-1	TRBV11-3	NA	TRBD2	TGTGCCAGCAGCCTAAGACTAGCGGGAGGGCCCAATGAGCAGTTCTTC	CASSLRLAGGPNEQFF
TRBJ1-2	TRBV4-1	many	TRBD1	TGCGCCAGCGACCCCGGGACAGGGAGAGACGGCTACACCTTC	CASDPGTGRDGYTF
TRBJ2-5	TRBV5-4	many	TRBD1	TGTGCCAGCAGCGCACCATTCCGGGACAGGGGCAAAGAACAAGAGACCCAGTACTTC	CASSAPFRDRGKEQETQYF
TRBJ2-1	TRBV28	few	TRBD1	TGTGCCAGCAGAAGGGGGCGAGGGGACTACAATGAGCAGTTCTTC	CASRRGRGDYNEQFF
TRBJ2-1	TRBV4-1	many	NA	TGCGCCAGCAGCCTAATAACCAGGGGGAGGCACAATGAGCAGTTCTTC	CASSLITRGRHNEQFF
TRBJ2-3	TRBV4-2	NA	TRBD2	TGTGCCAGCAGCCAAGAAACTAGCGGGGGGACCAGCACAGATACGCAGTATTTT	CASSQETSGGTSTDTQYF
TRBJ2-2	TRBV7-3	many	TRBD2	TGTGCCAGCAGCAAGGGACTAGGGACCGGGGAGCTGTTTTTT	CASSKGLGTGELFF
TRBJ2-2	TRBV6-5	many	TRBD1	TGTGCCAGCAGTTCTCCAGGGACAGGGAATTCCGGGGAGCTGTTTTTT	CASSSPGTGNSGELFF
TRBJ1-6	TRBV4-3	NA	NA	TGCGCCAGCAGCCAAGATTGGGGGGGCGGTTCACCCCTCCACTTT	CASSQDWGGGSPLHF
TRBJ1-5	TRBV5-1	many	NA	TGCGCCAGCAGCTTGGAAGGGGAAAGCAATCAGCCCCAGCATTTT	CASSLEGESNQPQHF
TRBJ2-5	TRBV7-6	few	TRBD2	TGTGCCAGCAGCTTAGGCGGGGGATCGGAGACCCAGTACTTC	CASSLGGGSETQYF
TRBJ2-1	TRBV7-2	many	NA	TGTGCCAGCAGCTTAGCGGAGGGTGGGCAGTTCTTC	CASSLAEGGQFF
TRBJ2-3	TRBV9	NA	TRBD2	TGTGCCAGCAGCGTCGGGACTAGCGGTACGCAGTATTTT	CASSVGTSGTQYF
TRBJ2-1	TRBV11-3	many	NA	TGTGCCAGCAGCTTAGGACAGAACAATGAGCAGTTCTTC	CASSLGQNNEQFF
TRBJ1-4	TRBV5-1	many	TRBD1	TGCGCCAGCAGCTTTACAGGGGGCGAGCAGGAAAAACTGTTTTTT	CASSFTGGEQEKLFF
TRBJ2-5	TRBV7-9	few	NA	TGTGCCAGCAGCTTCGGACAGACCGAGGCCCAGTACTTC	CASSFGQTEAQYF
TRBJ1-1	TRBV6-5	NA	NA	TGTGCCAGCAGTTCCCAGTTGGACACTGAAGCTTTCTTT	CASSSQLDTEAFF
TRBJ1-3	TRBV5-5	many	NA	TGTGCCAGCAGTACCCTCAGGGTAGGAATCTCTGGAAACACCATATATTTT	CASSTLRVGISGNTIYF
TRBJ1-1	TRBV6-5	many	NA	TGTGCCAGCAGTTATACAGGAGACGAAGCTTTCTTT	CASSYTGDEAFF
TRBJ2-1	TRBV10-3	many	TRBD2	TGTGCCATCAGTGGCGGGAGCACAGACAATGAGCAGTTCTTC	CAISGGSTDNEQFF
TRBJ1-5	TRBV6-1	many	NA	TGTGCCAGCAGGACCTCAGGGAGCAATCAGCCCCAGCATTTT	CASRTSGSNQPQHF
TRBJ2-5	TRBV9	few	NA	TGTGCCAGCAGCGTAGTGGGACACAGCCAAGAGACCCAGTACTTC	CASSVVGHSQETQYF
TRBJ1-2	TRBV7-2	NA	NA	TGTGCCAGCAGCTTAGGGTCCTCGACTGCAGGGGCCTATGGCTACACCTTC	CASSLGSSTAGAYGYTF
TRBJ2-1	TRBV14	many	TRBD2	TGTGCCAGCAGCCAAGACGGGGCGGGAGGCCCCTACAATGAGCAGTTCTTC	CASSQDGAGGPYNEQFF
TRBJ2-5	TRBV4-2	many	NA	TGTGCCAGCAGCCCCAGAAACCAAGAGACCCAGTACTTC	CASSPRNQETQYF